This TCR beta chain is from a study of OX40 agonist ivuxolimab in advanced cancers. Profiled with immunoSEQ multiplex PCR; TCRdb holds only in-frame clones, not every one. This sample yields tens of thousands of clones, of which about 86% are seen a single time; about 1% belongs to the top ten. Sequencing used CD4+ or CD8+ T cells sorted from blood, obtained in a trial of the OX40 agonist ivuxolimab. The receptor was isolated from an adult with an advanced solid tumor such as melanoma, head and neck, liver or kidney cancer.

CDR3 sequence: CASLRDLGETQYF. As DNA, the CDR3 is TGTGCCAGCCTCCGGGACTTGGGAGAGACCCAGTACTTC. V usage is TRBV7-9 and J usage is TRBJ2-5, with a weak D call TRBD2 (6 bases). Per the germline V gene, CDR1 is SEHNR and CDR2 is FQNEAQ (reference sequence). V lost 8 bases and J lost 4, with 14 bases in between. The length of the CDR3 is 13 residues.